The next 19 T cell receptor beta chains were all read from a single sample in a study of control samples from healthy donors and cancer patients. Only in-frame clones appear in the TCRdb table, and some are missing; sequencing was by immunoSEQ multiplex PCR. The table records over 150,000 clones, 75% to 95% of them present only once. Sequenced: blood. The receptors here all came from a middle-aged woman in good health.

The gene calls are TRBV7-2 and TRBJ2-7, with 9 bases that match TRBD1. J was trimmed by 4 bases and V by 5 bases; bases with no gene match: 9. Germline V gene data show CDR1 as SGHTA and CDR2 as FQGNSA. This CDR3 has 15 amino acids. CDR3 sequence reads: CASSPRQGVRYEQYF. The CDR3 DNA reads TGTGCCAGCAGCCCGAGACAGGGGGTTCGTTACGAGCAGTACTTC.

This chain links TRBV5-1 with TRBJ2-7; 9 bases agree with TRBD1. The V gene's germline CDR1 is SGHRS and CDR2 YFSETQ. V was clipped by 2 bases and J by 5 bases; unmatched bases: 11. This CDR3 comprises 16 residues. The CDR3 coding sequence is TGCGCCAGCAGCTTAACCGGGACAGGGTATAGGCACGAGCAGTACTTC. It encodes CASSLTGTGYRHEQYF. Complete variable domain (other parts from reference TRBV5-1 and TRBJ2-7): KAGVTQTPRYLIKTRGQQVTLSCSPISGHRSVSWYQQTPGQGLQFLFEYFSETQRNKGNFPGRFSGRQFSNSRSEMNVSTLELGDSALYLCASSLTGTGYRHEQYFGPGTRLTVT.

This clone appeared a single time. V gene TRBV14 combines with J gene TRBJ1-1; D perhaps matches TRBD1 (5 bases). The CDR3 sequence is 16 residues long. V was cut by 1 base and J by 0 bases, with 12 bases left in between. Germline values: CDR1 SGHDN, CDR2 FVKESK. The CDR3 sequence is CASSQGQYYMNTEAFF. The CDR3 DNA reads as TGTGCCAGCAGCCAAGGACAGTACTACATGAACACTGAAGCTTTCTTT. The full variable domain, rest sourced from reference TRBV14 and TRBJ1-1, is EAGVTQFPSHSVIEKGQTVTLRCDPISGHDNLYWYRRVMGKEIKFLLHFVKESKQDESGMPNNRFLAERTGGTYSTLKVQPAELEDSGVYFCASSQGQYYMNTEAFFGQGTRLTVV.

The chain recombines TRBV18 with TRBJ1-3; TRBD1 might be the D (5 bases). CDR3 length: 15 amino acids. Trimming removed 5 bases at V and 0 bases at J, with 11 bases between. CDR1 KGHSH and CDR2 LQKENI come from the germline V gene. CDR3 nucleotides: TGTGCCAGCTCATCGGGACCCCGCTCTGGAAACACCATATATTTT. Translation gives CASSSGPRSGNTIYF.

This chain uses TRBV29-1 with TRBJ2-2, with D unresolved. Germline V gene lookup returns CDR1 SQVTM and CDR2 ANQGSEA. V was clipped by 7 bases and J by 1 base, with 10 bases between them. CDR3 size: 13 residues. CDR3 sequence: CSAAEENTGELFF. CDR3 coding DNA: TGCAGCGCCGCAGAGGAGAACACCGGGGAGCTGTTTTTT.

The chain uses TRBV7-9 and TRBJ1-4; D is undetermined. The CDR3 consists of 14 residues. Trimming cost V 7 bases and J 5 bases, with 14 bases left between them. Germline V gene sequence: CDR1 SEHNR, CDR2 FQNEAQ (reference sequence). The CDR3 sequence: CASTWGRENEKLFF. In DNA, the CDR3 is TGTGCCAGCACTTGGGGTCGGGAGAATGAAAAACTGTTTTTT.

This clone was seen once. The V call is TRBV2, the J call TRBJ1-4; 10 bases map to TRBD1. V shed 1 base and J 7 bases; nucleotides not matched to a gene: 3. Germline V gives CDR1 SNHLY, CDR2 FYNNEI. The CDR3 sequence is 15 residues long. CDR3 coding DNA: TGTGCCAGCAGTGAAGGACAGGGGGCTGGTGAAAAACTGTTTTTT. The encoded protein is CASSEGQGAGEKLFF.

This chain uses TRBV24-1 with TRBJ1-1; D uncertain. CDR1 and CDR2 (germline): KGHDR, SFDVKD. This CDR3 comprises 13 residues. Trimming left V 2 bases short and J 1 base short, with 4 bases between. The CDR3: CATSDSGNTEAFF. Here the CDR3 DNA reads TGTGCCACCAGTGATTCCGGGAACACTGAAGCTTTCTTT.

The rearrangement links TRBV27 to TRBJ1-1, with 9 bases matching TRBD1. V trimming: 3 bases; J trimming: 4 bases; junction bases outside the gene matches: 3. CDR3 length: 14 amino acids. CDR1 MNHEY and CDR2 SMNVEV come from the germline V gene (reference sequence). The DNA of the CDR3 is TGTGCCAGCAGTTTCACAGGGGGCGTCACTGAAGCTTTCTTT. As protein: CASSFTGGVTEAFF.

The chain is built from TRBV2 and TRBJ1-1; D not resolved. Germline V lookup: CDR1 SNHLY, CDR2 FYNNEI. Trimming shortened V by 4 bases and J by 0 bases, and 6 bases separated the two germline ends. The CDR3 totals 13 residues. CDR3 residues: CASSVGLNTEAFF. In DNA form, the CDR3 reads TGTGCCAGCAGTGTCGGCCTGAACACTGAAGCTTTCTTT. The variable domain in full, with the rest retrieved from reference TRBV2 and TRBJ1-1, is EPEVTQTPSHQVTQMGQEVILRCVPISNHLYFYWYRQILGQKVEFLVSFYNNEISEKSEIFDDQFSVERPDGSNFTLKIRSTKLEDSAMYFCASSVGLNTEAFFGQGTRLTVV.

The chain has TRBV6-5 and TRBJ1-5, with D possibly being TRBD1 (5 bases). Trimming stripped 5 bases from V and 0 bases from J, with 11 bases between. The CDR3 consists of 15 residues. The V gene's germline CDR1 is MNHEY and CDR2 SVGAGI. CDR3 in amino acids: CASSPQGSSNQPQHF. The CDR3 DNA follows: TGTGCCAGCAGTCCCCAGGGTAGTAGCAATCAGCCCCAGCATTTT.

This chain joins TRBV5-6 and TRBJ1-2, with D possibly TRBD1 on 5 matching bases. This CDR3 comprises 14 residues. Germline loops: CDR1 SGHDT, CDR2 YYEEEE. V lost 4 bases to trimming and J lost 0 bases, with 10 bases between them. Here the CDR3 DNA reads TGTGCCAGCAGCCCCCAGACAGCTAACTATGGCTACACCTTC. Its protein is CASSPQTANYGYTF.

CDR3 nucleotide sequence: TGTGCCAGCAGCTCCTCGCCGGCTAGCGTTAACGAGCAGTACTTC. Encoded protein: CASSSSPASVNEQYF. The chain is built from TRBV14 and TRBJ2-7; D is perhaps TRBD2 (6 bases). CDR3 size: 15 residues. Trimming removed 5 bases at V and 5 bases at J, with 19 bases between. CDR1 is SGHDN and CDR2 is FVKESK in the germline V gene.

J is TRBJ1-5 and V is TRBV6-2 or TRBV6-3; unclear D gene. V dropped 5 bases and J dropped 3 bases, with 11 bases sitting between them. The CDR3 length is 14 residues. CDR1 MNHEY and CDR2 SVGEGT come from the germline V gene. The CDR3 region has the DNA TGTGCCAGCAGTCCGGACGGGCTCAATCAGCCCCAGCATTTT. Its translation: CASSPDGLNQPQHF.

This clone showed up just a few times. This sequence joins TRBV2 and TRBJ2-5, with 13 bases fitting TRBD2. The length of the CDR3 is 14 residues. Germline values: CDR1 SNHLY, CDR2 FYNNEI. V was clipped by 6 bases and J by 8 bases; unmatched bases: 6. The CDR3 is CASSAGTSGETQYF. Written as DNA, the CDR3 is TGTGCCAGCAGCGCCGGGACTAGCGGGGAAACCCAGTACTTC.

V and J are TRBV4-1 and TRBJ2-1; a weak D match, TRBD2 (6 bases). V lost 5 bases and J lost 4, with 12 bases in between. The CDR3 spans 14 residues. The germline CDR1 and CDR2 sequences are MGHRA and YSYEKL. CDR3 bases: TGCGCCAGCAGCTCACGGGCGGGGTACAATGAGCAGTTCTTC. This sequence encodes CASSSRAGYNEQFF.

This clone was recorded once. In DNA, the CDR3 is TGTGCCAGCAGCCAGGTAGTTATGAACACTGAAGCTTTCTTT. This encodes CASSQVVMNTEAFF. The V gene is TRBV3-1 (or the pseudogene TRBV3-2), the J gene TRBJ1-1; D not resolved. The germline V gene has CDR1 LGHDT and CDR2 YNNKEL (reference sequence). V was pared by 3 bases and J by 0 bases, with 8 bases between. This CDR3 has 14 residues.

V and J are TRBV11-3 and TRBJ2-1, with 7 bases fitting TRBD1. V gave up 5 bases and J gave up 6 bases; unmatched junction bases: 1. Germline V lookup: CDR1 SGHNT, CDR2 YENEEA. The CDR3 is 12 amino acids. CDR3 amino acids: CASSRTGNEQFF. The CDR3 DNA reads as TGTGCCAGCAGCCGGACAGGCAATGAGCAGTTCTTC.

This clone appeared once. The CDR3 loop reads CASRGPYPYEQYF. In DNA, the CDR3 is TGTGCCAGCAGGGGACCATATCCCTACGAGCAGTACTTC. This chain joins TRBV6-5 and TRBJ2-7; D possibly matches TRBD1 or TRBD2 (5 bases each). This CDR3 is 13 amino acids long. Germline CDR1 and CDR2: MNHEY and SVGAGI. The ends were cut back, 6 bases at V and 2 bases at J, with 11 bases in the middle.